A selection of T cell receptor beta chains follows, all from one sample in a study of T cell responses to AZD1222 COVID-19 vaccine. TCRdb's copy holds only in-frame clones and misses some; the assay was immunoSEQ multiplex PCR. The table shows approximately 92,000 clones, with about 89% occurring only once. Sample: peripheral blood, taken on day 0 of AZD1222 vaccination. These TCRs come from an adult in good health. Each CDR3 is given with its conserved first and last residue. The order of the fields is V gene, clone size, J gene, D gene, CDR3 protein, CDR3 DNA. A D gene is named only where the DNA matches it firmly. The size field is filled for only some rows; it gives once, few, many or a size class.

V gene: TRBV10-3; clone size: -; J gene: TRBJ1-2; D gene: TRBD1; CDR3 protein: CAIRSTGLDGYTF; CDR3 DNA: TGTGCCATCAGATCGACAGGGTTGGATGGCTACACCTTC
V gene: TRBV6-2/TRBV6-3; clone size: -; J gene: TRBJ2-7; D gene: -; CDR3 protein: CASSPDRYEQYF; CDR3 DNA: TGTGCCAGCAGTCCCGACAGATACGAGCAGTACTTC
V gene: TRBV5-1; clone size: -; J gene: TRBJ2-7; D gene: -; CDR3 protein: CASSLDGVSYEQYF; CDR3 DNA: TGCGCCAGCAGCTTAGACGGGGTCTCCTACGAGCAGTACTTC
V gene: TRBV7-9; clone size: -; J gene: TRBJ1-6; D gene: -; CDR3 protein: CAIEPTENNSPLHF; CDR3 DNA: TGTGCCATCGAGCCTACAGAGAATAATTCACCCCTCCACTTT
V gene: TRBV5-1; clone size: -; J gene: TRBJ2-3; D gene: TRBD1; CDR3 protein: CASGTGATDTQYF; CDR3 DNA: TGCGCCAGCGGGACAGGGGCCACAGATACGCAGTATTTT
V gene: TRBV19; clone size: -; J gene: TRBJ1-5; D gene: -; CDR3 protein: CASRGLQGGGRIDNQPQHF; CDR3 DNA: TGTGCCAGTAGGGGTCTGCAGGGAGGGGGGAGGATCGACAATCAGCCCCAGCATTTT
V gene: TRBV5-6; clone size: -; J gene: TRBJ2-7; D gene: -; CDR3 protein: CASSFSGAYEQYF; CDR3 DNA: TGTGCCAGCAGCTTTAGCGGAGCCTACGAGCAGTACTTC
V gene: TRBV5-1; clone size: once; J gene: TRBJ2-5; D gene: TRBD1; CDR3 protein: CASSSWETGVGETQYF; CDR3 DNA: TGCGCCAGCAGCTCCTGGGAGACAGGGGTGGGGGAGACCCAGTACTTC
V gene: TRBV28; clone size: -; J gene: TRBJ2-5; D gene: TRBD2; CDR3 protein: CASSPLGGDQETQYF; CDR3 DNA: TGTGCCAGCAGTCCCCTGGGGGGGGACCAAGAGACCCAGTACTTC
V gene: TRBV4-2; clone size: -; J gene: TRBJ1-2; D gene: -; CDR3 protein: CASSQDRAVGYTF; CDR3 DNA: TGTGCCAGCAGCCAAGACAGGGCGGTTGGCTACACCTTC
V gene: TRBV12-3/TRBV12-4; clone size: -; J gene: TRBJ1-1; D gene: -; CDR3 protein: CASSPQGFEAFF; CDR3 DNA: TGTGCCAGCAGCCCACAGGGCTTTGAAGCTTTCTTT
V gene: TRBV28; clone size: -; J gene: TRBJ2-7; D gene: TRBD1; CDR3 protein: CASSWGTGGESYEQYF; CDR3 DNA: TGTGCCAGCAGTTGGGGCACAGGGGGCGAGTCCTACGAGCAGTACTTC
V gene: TRBV18; clone size: once; J gene: TRBJ2-3; D gene: -; CDR3 protein: CASSPQLTDTQYF; CDR3 DNA: TGTGCCAGCTCACCACAGCTCACAGATACGCAGTATTTT
V gene: TRBV6-5; clone size: -; J gene: TRBJ2-1; D gene: -; CDR3 protein: CASGVQGPSYNEQFF; CDR3 DNA: TGTGCCAGCGGAGTCCAGGGGCCCTCCTACAATGAGCAGTTCTTC
V gene: TRBV25-1; clone size: -; J gene: TRBJ1-6; D gene: -; CDR3 protein: CASRDWADSPLHF; CDR3 DNA: TGTGCCAGCCGCGACTGGGCGGACTCACCCCTCCACTTT
V gene: TRBV6-5; clone size: -; J gene: TRBJ1-5; D gene: TRBD1; CDR3 protein: CASSAKTGGNQPQHF; CDR3 DNA: TGTGCCAGCAGCGCAAAGACAGGGGGAAATCAGCCCCAGCATTTT
V gene: TRBV7-2; clone size: -; J gene: TRBJ2-3; D gene: -; CDR3 protein: CASSLMAGAAFSTDTQYF; CDR3 DNA: TGTGCCAGCAGCTTAATGGCGGGGGCCGCCTTTAGCACAGATACGCAGTATTTT
V gene: TRBV6-5; clone size: -; J gene: TRBJ1-6; D gene: -; CDR3 protein: CASTLLGQVNSPLHF; CDR3 DNA: TGTGCCAGCACCCTACTCGGCCAGGTTAATTCACCCCTCCACTTT
V gene: TRBV28; clone size: -; J gene: TRBJ1-1; D gene: -; CDR3 protein: CASTIPYGVTTEAFF; CDR3 DNA: TGTGCCAGCACCATCCCATACGGAGTTACCACTGAAGCTTTCTTT
V gene: TRBV9; clone size: -; J gene: TRBJ2-2; D gene: -; CDR3 protein: CASSVEGHGELFF; CDR3 DNA: TGTGCCAGCAGCGTAGAGGGCCACGGGGAGCTGTTTTTT
V gene: TRBV6-2/TRBV6-3; clone size: -; J gene: TRBJ2-7; D gene: -; CDR3 protein: CASSFSRGADYEQYF; CDR3 DNA: TGTGCCAGCAGTTTCTCCCGGGGAGCTGACTACGAGCAGTACTTC
V gene: TRBV2; clone size: -; J gene: TRBJ1-3; D gene: -; CDR3 protein: CASSDSGGRNTIYF; CDR3 DNA: TGTGCCAGCAGTGACAGTGGTGGGAGAAACACCATATATTTT
V gene: TRBV10-3; clone size: -; J gene: TRBJ1-1; D gene: TRBD1; CDR3 protein: CAITTGATEAFF; CDR3 DNA: TGTGCCATCACAACAGGGGCCACTGAAGCTTTCTTT
V gene: TRBV23-1; clone size: -; J gene: TRBJ1-1; D gene: -; CDR3 protein: CASSRYRSNTEAFF; CDR3 DNA: TGCGCCAGCAGTCGATACAGGTCCAACACTGAAGCTTTCTTT
V gene: TRBV4-1; clone size: -; J gene: TRBJ1-2; D gene: TRBD1; CDR3 protein: CASSQLDRGRNYGYTF; CDR3 DNA: TGCGCCAGCAGCCAGTTGGACAGGGGGCGCAATTATGGCTACACCTTC
V gene: TRBV5-8; clone size: -; J gene: TRBJ2-1; D gene: -; CDR3 protein: CASGRTLYNEQFF; CDR3 DNA: TGTGCCAGCGGGAGGACCCTCTACAATGAGCAGTTCTTC
V gene: TRBV27; clone size: -; J gene: TRBJ1-1; D gene: -; CDR3 protein: CASGFDWSEAFF; CDR3 DNA: TGTGCCAGCGGCTTTGACTGGTCTGAAGCTTTCTTT
V gene: TRBV7-2; clone size: -; J gene: TRBJ1-2; D gene: TRBD1; CDR3 protein: CASSPQGGFSDGYTF; CDR3 DNA: TGTGCCAGCAGTCCACAGGGGGGTTTTTCGGATGGCTACACCTTC
V gene: TRBV9; clone size: -; J gene: TRBJ2-2; D gene: TRBD2; CDR3 protein: CASSPGTGGYTGELFF; CDR3 DNA: TGTGCCAGCAGCCCAGGGACGGGGGGTTACACCGGGGAGCTGTTTTTT
V gene: TRBV7-9; clone size: -; J gene: TRBJ2-7; D gene: -; CDR3 protein: CASSPSGPNTYEQYF; CDR3 DNA: TGTGCCAGCAGCCCTTCCGGGCCCAATACCTACGAGCAGTACTTC
V gene: TRBV24-1; clone size: -; J gene: TRBJ1-6; D gene: TRBD1; CDR3 protein: CATSGGGGGRTGGLNSPLHF; CDR3 DNA: TGTGCCACCAGTGGAGGGGGTGGAGGCCGGACAGGCGGTTTAAATTCACCCCTCCACTTT
V gene: TRBV9; clone size: -; J gene: TRBJ1-5; D gene: -; CDR3 protein: CASSVGQGRNQPQHF; CDR3 DNA: TGTGCCAGCAGCGTAGGCCAGGGCCGGAATCAGCCCCAGCATTTT
V gene: TRBV7-3; clone size: -; J gene: TRBJ2-3; D gene: -; CDR3 protein: CASSLGTRDTQYF; CDR3 DNA: TGTGCCAGCAGCTTAGGGACCCGAGATACGCAGTATTTT